A selection of T cell receptor beta chains follows, all from one sample in a study of cytomegalovirus exposure and HLA in healthy donors. Sequenced by immunoSEQ multiplex PCR; TCRdb stores in-frame clones only, minus some. The data contain over 150,000 clones, 80% to 90% of them singletons. Sequences were obtained from PBMCs. The receptors shown here come from a man aged 18 to 29 in good health and CMV-seropositive. Each CDR3 is given without its conserved first and last residue.

V	CDR3
TRBV5-4	ASSRTSGPSSYNEQF
TRBV15	ATSRGTGTEPQH
TRBV7-2	ASNPSGAPNYGYT
TRBV6-5	ASRNNQGYYGYT
TRBV5-1	ASREPYRGPNYGYT
TRBV19	ASSRLAGEVDLPYEQY
TRBV11-3	ASSPLGVRGTGELF
TRBV7-9	ASSPPGVGGYT
TRBV19	ASRQRGQSYEQY
TRBV15	ATSLDRGRINEQF
TRBV11-2	ASSLGTSGITGELF
TRBV19	ASSISETGELF
TRBV2	ASSPGGPSGGRIGELF
TRBV2	ASSERLAQAGDEQF
TRBV6-5	ASKREATNEKLF
TRBV4-3	ASSAQTGVTGELF
TRBV2	ASSVGGRNQY
TRBV6-5	ASSPGQYVSPLH
TRBV21-1	ASSKALSRTGAKRDGYT
TRBV6-5	ASRGQALPGTEAF
TRBV5-1	ASSPVTGTYNEQF
TRBV5-8	ASSLGYLGTEAF
TRBV27	ASSFSWQGNGKLF
TRBV7-2	ASSQSGGRYGSPLH
TRBV6-5	ASSYLPGDQPQH
TRBV6-5	ASSYDTSYEQY
TRBV20-1	SARREEQF
TRBV6-5	ASTRGPNSPLH
TRBV18	ASSPQGDGYT
TRBV5-1	ASGLTGGAYEQY
TRBV27	ASSPTERELSFTGELF
TRBV25-1	ASVTATGFAEAF
TRBV7-6	ASSPTRGILAGEETQY
TRBV6-1	ASKAGGLLSYEQY
TRBV7-9	ASSKPGD
TRBV27	ASSPGQVGVYEQY
TRBV2	ASLLLGLAGETQY
TRBV6-5	ASSRAPRDQPQH
TRBV6-5	ASRDRGHSYEQY
TRBV25-1	ASSARGAGSEKLF
TRBV5-4	ASSPGTKRHEQY
TRBV4-1	ASSRAGQGAYEQY
TRBV5-1	ASSIAGTVNTEAF
TRBV5-1	ASSRAGELF
TRBV6-5	ASSYSGQGRSSPLH
TRBV7-2	ASSLPGGFNYGYT
TRBV18	ASSDSSGYNEQF
TRBV15	ATSHTRGVTDTQY
TRBV28	ASSRTGGDTEAF
TRBV7-3	ASSWDSNSPLH
TRBV6-5	ASSSFKGRETQY
TRBV5-6	ASSLLQANEKLF
TRBV5-1	ASSTGQGGWENTEAF
TRBV7-7	ASSPTGADTQY
TRBV5-1	ASSRSGGGSTDTQY
TRBV4-1	ASSQEKGQGEQY
TRBV11-2	ASSLGGTEYYEQY
TRBV29-1	SVEVGQGAKGEAF
TRBV7-9	ASSPVDYSSYEQY